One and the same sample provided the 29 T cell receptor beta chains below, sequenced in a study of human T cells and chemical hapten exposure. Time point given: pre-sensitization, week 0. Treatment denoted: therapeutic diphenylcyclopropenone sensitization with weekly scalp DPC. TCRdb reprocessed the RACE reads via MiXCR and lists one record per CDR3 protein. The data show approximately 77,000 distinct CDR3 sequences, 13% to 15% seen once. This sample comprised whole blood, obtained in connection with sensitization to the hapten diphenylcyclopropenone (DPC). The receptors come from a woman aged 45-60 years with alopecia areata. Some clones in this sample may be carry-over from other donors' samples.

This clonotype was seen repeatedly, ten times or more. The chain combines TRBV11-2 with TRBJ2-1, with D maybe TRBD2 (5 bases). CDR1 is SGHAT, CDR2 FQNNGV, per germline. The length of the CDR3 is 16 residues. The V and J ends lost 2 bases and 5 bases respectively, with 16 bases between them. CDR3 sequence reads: CASSLLWGVGDNEQFF. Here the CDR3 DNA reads TGTGCCAGCAGCTTATTGTGGGGAGTCGGGGACAATGAGCAGTTCTTC.

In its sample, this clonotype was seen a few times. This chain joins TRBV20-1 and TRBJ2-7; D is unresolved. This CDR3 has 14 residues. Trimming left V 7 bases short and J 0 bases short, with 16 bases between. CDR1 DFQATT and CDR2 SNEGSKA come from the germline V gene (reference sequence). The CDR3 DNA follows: TGCAGTGTGGTGCCGCGGCCCGGCTCCTACGAGCAGTACTTC. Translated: CSVVPRPGSYEQYF.

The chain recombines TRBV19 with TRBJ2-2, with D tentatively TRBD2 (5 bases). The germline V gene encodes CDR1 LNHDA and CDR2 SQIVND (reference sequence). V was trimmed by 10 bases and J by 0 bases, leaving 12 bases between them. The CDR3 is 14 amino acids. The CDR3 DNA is TGTGCCACCACTAGGAGGTCGAACACCGGGGAGCTGTTTTTT. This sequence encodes CATTRRSNTGELFF.

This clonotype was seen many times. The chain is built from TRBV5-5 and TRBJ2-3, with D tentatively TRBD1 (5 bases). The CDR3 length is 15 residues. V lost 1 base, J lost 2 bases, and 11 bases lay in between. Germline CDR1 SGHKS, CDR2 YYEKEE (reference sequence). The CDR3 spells CASSLLAGLTDTQYF. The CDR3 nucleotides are TGTGCCAGCAGCTTGCTTGCAGGGCTCACAGATACGCAGTATTTT.

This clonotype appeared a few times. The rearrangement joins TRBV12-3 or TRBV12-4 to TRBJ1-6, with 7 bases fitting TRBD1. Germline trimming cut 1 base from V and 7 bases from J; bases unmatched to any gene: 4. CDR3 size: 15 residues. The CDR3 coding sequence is TGTGCCAGCAGTTTAGTAGGGGGCGGAAATTCACCCCTCCACTTT. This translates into CASSLVGGGNSPLHF.

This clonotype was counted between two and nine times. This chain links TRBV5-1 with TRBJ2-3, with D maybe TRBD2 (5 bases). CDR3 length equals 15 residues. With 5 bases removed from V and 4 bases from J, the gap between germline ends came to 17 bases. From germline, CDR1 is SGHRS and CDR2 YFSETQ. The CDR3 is CASRESGGLADTQYF. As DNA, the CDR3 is TGCGCCAGCAGGGAGAGCGGAGGCCTCGCAGATACGCAGTATTTT.

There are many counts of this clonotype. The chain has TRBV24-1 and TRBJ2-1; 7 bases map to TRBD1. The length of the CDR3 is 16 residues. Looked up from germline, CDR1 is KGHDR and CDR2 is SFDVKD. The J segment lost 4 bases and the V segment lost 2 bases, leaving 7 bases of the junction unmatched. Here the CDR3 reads CATSDSSGTEYNEQFF. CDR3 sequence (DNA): TGTGCCACCAGTGATTCGTCCGGGACAGAGTACAATGAGCAGTTCTTC.

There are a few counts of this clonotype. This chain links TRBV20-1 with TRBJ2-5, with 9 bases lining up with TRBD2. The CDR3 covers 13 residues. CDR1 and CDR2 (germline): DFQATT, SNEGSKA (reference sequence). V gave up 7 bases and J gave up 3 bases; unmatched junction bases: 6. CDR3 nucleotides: TGCAGTGTCAGAGGACTAGCGAAAGAGACCCAGTACTTC. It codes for CSVRGLAKETQYF.

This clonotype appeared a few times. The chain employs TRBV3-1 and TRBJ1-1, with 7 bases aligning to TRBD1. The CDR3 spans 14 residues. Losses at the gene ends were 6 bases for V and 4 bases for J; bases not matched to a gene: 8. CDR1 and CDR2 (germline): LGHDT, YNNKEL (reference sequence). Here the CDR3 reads CASSPETGITEAFF. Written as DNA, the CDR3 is TGTGCCAGCAGTCCCGAGACAGGGATCACTGAAGCTTTCTTT.

The CDR3 region has the DNA TGTGCGAGCGAGGACAGGGCCTACGAGCAGTACTTC. Translated, it gives CASEDRAYEQYF. The chain is built from TRBV21-1 and TRBJ2-7; TRBD1, the table's D call, lacks a check against the DNA. TRBV21-1 represents a pseudogene. This CDR3 spans 12 amino acids.

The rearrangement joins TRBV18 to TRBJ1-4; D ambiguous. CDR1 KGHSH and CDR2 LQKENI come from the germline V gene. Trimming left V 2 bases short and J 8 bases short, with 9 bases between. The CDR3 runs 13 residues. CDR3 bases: TGTGCCAGCTCACCAACGGCTGCCGAAAAACTGTTTTTT. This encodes CASSPTAAEKLFF. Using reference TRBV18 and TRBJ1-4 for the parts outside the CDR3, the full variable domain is NAGVMQNPRHLVRRRGQEARLRCSPMKGHSHVYWYRQLPEEGLKFMVYLQKENIIDESGMPKERFSAEFPKEGPSILRIQQVVRGDSAAYFCASSPTAAEKLFFGSGTQLSVL.

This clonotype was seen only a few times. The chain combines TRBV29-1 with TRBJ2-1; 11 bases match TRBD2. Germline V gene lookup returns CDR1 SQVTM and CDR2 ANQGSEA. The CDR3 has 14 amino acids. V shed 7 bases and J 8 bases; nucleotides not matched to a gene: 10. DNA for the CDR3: TGCAGCGCCTCGGAGGGGACTAGCGGCGATGAGCAGTTCTTC. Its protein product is CSASEGTSGDEQFF.

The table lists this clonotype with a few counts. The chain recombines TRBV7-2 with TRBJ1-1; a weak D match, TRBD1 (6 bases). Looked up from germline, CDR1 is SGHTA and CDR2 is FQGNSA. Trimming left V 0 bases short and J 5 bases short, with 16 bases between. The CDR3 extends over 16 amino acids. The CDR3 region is CASSLAGAGTGTEAFF. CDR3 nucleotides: TGTGCCAGCAGCTTAGCGGGGGCAGGGACCGGAACTGAAGCTTTCTTT. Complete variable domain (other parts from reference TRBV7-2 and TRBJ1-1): GAGVSQSPSNKVTEKGKDVELRCDPISGHTALYWYRQSLGQGLEFLIYFQGNSAPDKSGLPSDRFSAERTGGSVSTLTIQRTQQEDSAVYLCASSLAGAGTGTEAFFGQGTRLTVV.

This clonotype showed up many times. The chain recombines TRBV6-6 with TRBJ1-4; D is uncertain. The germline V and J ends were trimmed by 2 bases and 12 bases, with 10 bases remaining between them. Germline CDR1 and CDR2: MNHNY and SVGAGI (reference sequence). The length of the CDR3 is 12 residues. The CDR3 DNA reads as TGTGCCAGCAGTTACGGTTTAGAGCAACTGTTTTTT. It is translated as CASSYGLEQLFF.

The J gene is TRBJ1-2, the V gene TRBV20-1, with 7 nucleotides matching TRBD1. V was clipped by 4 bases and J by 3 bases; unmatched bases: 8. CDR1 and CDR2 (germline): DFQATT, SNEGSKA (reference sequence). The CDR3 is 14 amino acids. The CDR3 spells CSAKAWTGDYGYTF. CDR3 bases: TGCAGTGCTAAAGCCTGGACAGGAGACTATGGCTACACCTTC.

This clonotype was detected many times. CDR3 amino acids: CASSYESRGSEQYF. CDR3 nucleotide sequence: TGTGCCAGCAGTTATGAATCCAGGGGATCCGAGCAGTACTTC. The chain combines TRBV5-4 with TRBJ2-7; maybe TRBD1 (6 bases). The germline V gene has CDR1 SGHNT and CDR2 YYREEE (reference sequence). This CDR3 region has 14 residues. The V end lost 5 bases, the J end lost 6 bases, and 18 bases lay between the germline ends.

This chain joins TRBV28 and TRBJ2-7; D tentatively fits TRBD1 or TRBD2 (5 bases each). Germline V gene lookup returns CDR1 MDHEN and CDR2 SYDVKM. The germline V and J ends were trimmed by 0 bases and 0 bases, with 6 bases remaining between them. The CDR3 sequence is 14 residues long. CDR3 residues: CASSLWGDSYEQYF. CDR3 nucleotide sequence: TGTGCCAGCAGTTTATGGGGGGACTCCTACGAGCAGTACTTC.

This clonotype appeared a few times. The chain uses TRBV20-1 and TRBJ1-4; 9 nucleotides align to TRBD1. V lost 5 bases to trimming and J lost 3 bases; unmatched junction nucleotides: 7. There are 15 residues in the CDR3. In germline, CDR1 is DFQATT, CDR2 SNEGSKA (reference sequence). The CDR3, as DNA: TGCAGTGCTCGCGACAGGGGGTGGGCTAATGAAAAACTGTTTTTT. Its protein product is CSARDRGWANEKLFF.

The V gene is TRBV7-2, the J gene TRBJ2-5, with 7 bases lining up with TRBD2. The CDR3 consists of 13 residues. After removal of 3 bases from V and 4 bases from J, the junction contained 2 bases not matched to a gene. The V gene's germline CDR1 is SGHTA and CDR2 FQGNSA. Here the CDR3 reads CASSFGLGETQYF. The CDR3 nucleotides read TGTGCCAGCAGCTTTGGACTAGGAGAGACCCAGTACTTC.

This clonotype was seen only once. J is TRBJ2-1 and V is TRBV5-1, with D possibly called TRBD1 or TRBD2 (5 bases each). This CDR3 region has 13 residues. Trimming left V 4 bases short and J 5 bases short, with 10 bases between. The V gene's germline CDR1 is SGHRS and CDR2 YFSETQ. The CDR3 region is CASSTGPNNEQFF. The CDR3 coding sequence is TGCGCCAGCAGCACGGGACCGAACAATGAGCAGTTCTTC.

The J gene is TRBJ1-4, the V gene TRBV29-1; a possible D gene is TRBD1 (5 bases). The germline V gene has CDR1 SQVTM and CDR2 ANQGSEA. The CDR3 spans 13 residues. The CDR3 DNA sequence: TGCAGTGCCATGGAGGGGACCAATGAAAAACTGTTTTTT. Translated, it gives CSAMEGTNEKLFF.

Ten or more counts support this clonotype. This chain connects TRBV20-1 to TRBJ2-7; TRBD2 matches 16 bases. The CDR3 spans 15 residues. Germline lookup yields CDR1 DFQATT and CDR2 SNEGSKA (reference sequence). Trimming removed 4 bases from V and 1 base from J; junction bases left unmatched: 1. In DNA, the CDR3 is TGCAGTGCTATGGGACTAGCGGGAGGGTCCTACGAGCAGTACTTC. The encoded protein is CSAMGLAGGSYEQYF.

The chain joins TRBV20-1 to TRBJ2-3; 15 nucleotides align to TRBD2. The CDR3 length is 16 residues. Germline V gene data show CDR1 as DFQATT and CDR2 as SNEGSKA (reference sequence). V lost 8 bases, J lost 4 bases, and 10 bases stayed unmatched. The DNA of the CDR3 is TGCAGTTCAGTCGGACTAGCGGGAGGGTTAGCAGATACGCAGTATTTT. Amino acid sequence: CSSVGLAGGLADTQYF.

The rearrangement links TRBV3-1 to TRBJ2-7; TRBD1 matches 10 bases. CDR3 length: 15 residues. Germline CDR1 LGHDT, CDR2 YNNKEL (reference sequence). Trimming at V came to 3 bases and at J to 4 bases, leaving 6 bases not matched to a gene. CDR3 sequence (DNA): TGTGCCAGCAGCCAGAGCGGGACAGGGGTTTACGAGCAGTACTTC. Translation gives CASSQSGTGVYEQYF.

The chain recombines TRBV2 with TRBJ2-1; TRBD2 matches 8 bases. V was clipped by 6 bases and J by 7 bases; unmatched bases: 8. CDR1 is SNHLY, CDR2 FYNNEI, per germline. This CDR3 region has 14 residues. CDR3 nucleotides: TGTGCCAGCAGAAAACTATTAGCGGGGAATGAGCAGTTCTTC. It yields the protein CASRKLLAGNEQFF. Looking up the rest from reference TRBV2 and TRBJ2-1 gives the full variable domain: EPEVTQTPSHQVTQMGQEVILRCVPISNHLYFYWYRQILGQKVEFLVSFYNNEISEKSEIFDDQFSVERPDGSNFTLKIRSTKLEDSAMYFCASRKLLAGNEQFFGPGTRLTVL.

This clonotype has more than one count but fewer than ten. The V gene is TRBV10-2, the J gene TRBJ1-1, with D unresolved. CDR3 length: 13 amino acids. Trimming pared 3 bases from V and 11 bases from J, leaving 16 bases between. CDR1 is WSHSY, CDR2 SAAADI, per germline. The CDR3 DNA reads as TGCGCCAGCAGTGATCCAGGACTGACGGAGGCTTTCTTT. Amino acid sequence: CASSDPGLTEAFF.

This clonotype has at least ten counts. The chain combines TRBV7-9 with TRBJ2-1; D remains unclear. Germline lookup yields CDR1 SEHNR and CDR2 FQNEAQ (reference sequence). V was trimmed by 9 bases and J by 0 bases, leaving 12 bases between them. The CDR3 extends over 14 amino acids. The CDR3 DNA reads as TGTGCCAGTACGGAATCGAGCTCCTACAATGAGCAGTTCTTC. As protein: CASTESSSYNEQFF.

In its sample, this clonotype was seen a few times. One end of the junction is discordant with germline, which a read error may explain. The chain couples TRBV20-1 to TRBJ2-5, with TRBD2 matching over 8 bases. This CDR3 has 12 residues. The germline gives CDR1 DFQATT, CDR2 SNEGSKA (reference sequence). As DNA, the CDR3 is TGCAGTGCTAGAGCTGGGGCGGGACTAGTGAACTTC. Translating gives CSARAGAGLVNF.

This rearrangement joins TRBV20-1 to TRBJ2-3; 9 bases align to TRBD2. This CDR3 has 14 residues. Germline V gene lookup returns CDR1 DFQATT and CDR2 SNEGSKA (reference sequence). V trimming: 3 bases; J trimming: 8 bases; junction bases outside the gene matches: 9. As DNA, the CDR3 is TGCAGTGCTAGGATAGCGGGAGAAGAGGGTACGCAGTATTTT. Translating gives CSARIAGEEGTQYF.